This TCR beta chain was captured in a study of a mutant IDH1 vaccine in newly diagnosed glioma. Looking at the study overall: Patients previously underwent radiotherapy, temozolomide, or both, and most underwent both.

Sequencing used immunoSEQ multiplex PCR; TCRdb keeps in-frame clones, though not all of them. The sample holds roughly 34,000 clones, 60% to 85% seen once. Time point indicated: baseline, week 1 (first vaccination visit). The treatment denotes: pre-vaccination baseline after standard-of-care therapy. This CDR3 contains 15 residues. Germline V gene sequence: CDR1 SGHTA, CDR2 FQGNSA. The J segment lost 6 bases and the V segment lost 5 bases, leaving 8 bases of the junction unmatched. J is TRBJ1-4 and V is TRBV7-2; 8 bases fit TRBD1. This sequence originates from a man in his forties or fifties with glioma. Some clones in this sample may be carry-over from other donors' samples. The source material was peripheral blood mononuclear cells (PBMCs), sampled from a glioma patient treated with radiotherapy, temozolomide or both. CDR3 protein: CASSRSAGGDEKLFF. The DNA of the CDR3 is TGTGCCAGCAGCCGAAGCGCAGGGGGCGATGAAAAACTGTTTTTT.